These 4 T cell receptor beta chains came from one sample sequenced in a study of blood T cell repertoires in COVID-19. This table comes from immunoSEQ multiplex PCR, and its TCRdb copy is limited to in-frame clones, with some not included. This table has some 500,000 clones, roughly nine tenths appearing once. The sample consisted of peripheral blood. The receptors stem from a woman aged 45-60 years with COVID-19, enrolled during active disease.

This clone was seen only once. The chain is built from TRBV9 and TRBJ2-3, with unresolved D. The V gene lost 4 bases and the J gene lost 2 bases, with 8 bases spanning the gap. CDR1 is SGDLS, CDR2 YYNGEE, per germline. There are 13 residues in the CDR3. This chain's CDR3 is CASSLIPTDTQYF. CDR3 coding DNA: TGTGCCAGCAGCCTAATTCCCACAGATACGCAGTATTTT.

V gene TRBV6-5 combines with J gene TRBJ1-1; D is unclear. The ends were cut back, 6 bases at V and 1 base at J, with 12 bases in the middle. The germline gives CDR1 MNHEY, CDR2 SVGAGI. CDR3 length equals 14 residues. The CDR3 protein is CASSPIQENTEAFF. The CDR3 DNA follows: TGTGCCAGCAGCCCAATTCAGGAGAACACTGAAGCTTTCTTT.

V and J are TRBV10-3 and TRBJ2-5, with D tentatively TRBD2 (5 bases). Trimming removed 4 bases from V and 5 bases from J, with 11 bases in between. Germline CDR1 reads ENHRY; CDR2 reads SYGVKD. CDR3 length: 13 amino acids. The CDR3: CAISGGSGETQYF. The CDR3 DNA reads as TGTGCCATCAGTGGGGGATCGGGGGAGACCCAGTACTTC.

This clone was detected once. This rearrangement joins TRBV5-6 to TRBJ1-4; D gene ambiguous. V shed 1 base and J shed 8 bases, with 12 bases lying between them. CDR1 is SGHDT and CDR2 is YYEEEE in the germline V gene. The CDR3 is 14 amino acids. The CDR3 loop is CASSLLLVGEKLFF. DNA of the CDR3: TGTGCCAGCAGCTTGCTCCTGGTTGGCGAAAAACTGTTTTTT.